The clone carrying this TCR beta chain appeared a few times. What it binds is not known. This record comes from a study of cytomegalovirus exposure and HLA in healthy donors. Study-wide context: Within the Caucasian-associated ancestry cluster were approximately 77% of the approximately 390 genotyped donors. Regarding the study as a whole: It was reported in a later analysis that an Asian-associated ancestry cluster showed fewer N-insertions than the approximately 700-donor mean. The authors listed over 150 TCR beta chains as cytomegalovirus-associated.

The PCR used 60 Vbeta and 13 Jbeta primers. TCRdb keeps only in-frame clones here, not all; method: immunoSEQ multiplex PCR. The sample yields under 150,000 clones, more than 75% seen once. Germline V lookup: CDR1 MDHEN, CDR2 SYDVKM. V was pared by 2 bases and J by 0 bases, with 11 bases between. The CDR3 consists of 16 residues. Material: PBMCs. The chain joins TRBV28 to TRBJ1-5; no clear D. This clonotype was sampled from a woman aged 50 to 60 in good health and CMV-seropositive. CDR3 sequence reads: CASSLRNFYSNQPQHF. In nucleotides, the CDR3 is TGTGCCAGCAGTTTAAGAAATTTCTATAGCAATCAGCCCCAGCATTTT.